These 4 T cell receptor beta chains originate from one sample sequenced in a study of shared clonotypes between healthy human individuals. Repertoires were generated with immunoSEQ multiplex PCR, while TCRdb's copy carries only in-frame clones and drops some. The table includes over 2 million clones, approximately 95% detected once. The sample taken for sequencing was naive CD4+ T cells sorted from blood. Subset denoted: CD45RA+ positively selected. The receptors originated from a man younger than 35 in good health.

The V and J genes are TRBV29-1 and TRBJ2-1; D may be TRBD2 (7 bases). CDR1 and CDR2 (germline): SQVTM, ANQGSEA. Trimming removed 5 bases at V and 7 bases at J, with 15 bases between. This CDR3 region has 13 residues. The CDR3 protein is CSVLAGAINEQFF. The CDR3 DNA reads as TGCAGCGTTCTGGCGGGGGCTATTAATGAGCAGTTCTTC.

The CDR3 DNA follows: TGTGCCAGCAGTTACACGTCAGGGAGCCGCAATTCACCCCTCCACTTT. This encodes CASSYTSGSRNSPLHF. V gene TRBV6-5 combines with J gene TRBJ1-6; the D gene is possibly TRBD1 (5 bases). The CDR3 is 16 amino acids. Trimming removed 2 bases from V and 7 bases from J, with 15 bases in between. Germline V CDR1 and CDR2: MNHEY, SVGAGI.

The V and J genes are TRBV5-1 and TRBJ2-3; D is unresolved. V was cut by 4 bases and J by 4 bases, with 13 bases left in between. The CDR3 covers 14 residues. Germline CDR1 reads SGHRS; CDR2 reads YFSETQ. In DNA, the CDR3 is TGCGCCAGCAGCCCAAGCGTTACCGCAGATACGCAGTATTTT. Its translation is CASSPSVTADTQYF.

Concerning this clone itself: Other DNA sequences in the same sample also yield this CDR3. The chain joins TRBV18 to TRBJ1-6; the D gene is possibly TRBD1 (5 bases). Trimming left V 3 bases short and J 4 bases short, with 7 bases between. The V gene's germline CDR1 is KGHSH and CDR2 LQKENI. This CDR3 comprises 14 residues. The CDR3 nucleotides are TGTGCCAGCTCACCTTCAGGGTATAATTCACCCCTCCACTTT. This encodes CASSPSGYNSPLHF.